This T cell receptor beta chain was obtained from a study of T cells after somatic rescue of genetic block. Sequencing used immunoSEQ multiplex PCR; TCRdb keeps in-frame clones, though not all of them. This sample yields about 63,000 clones, of which just over 90% are seen a single time; around 3% belongs to the top ten. Germline lookup yields CDR1 SGHNT and CDR2 YYREEE (reference sequence). This CDR3 contains 13 residues. After removal of 3 bases from V and 3 bases from J, the junction contained 1 base not matched to a gene. The TCR sequence derives from a man in his forties. What was sequenced was peripheral blood mononuclear cells (PBMCs). The chain couples TRBV5-4 to TRBJ2-7, with TRBD1 identical over 9 bases. CDR3 nucleotides: TGTGCCAGCAGCTCGGACAGGGGCTACGAGCAGTACTTC. As protein: CASSSDRGYEQYF. Filled out from reference TRBV5-4 and TRBJ2-7, the complete variable domain reads ETGVTQSPTHLIKTRGQQVTLRCSSQSGHNTVSWYQQALGQGPQFIFQYYREEENGRGNFPPRFSGLQFPNYSSELNVNALELDDSALYLCASSSDRGYEQYFGPGTRLTVT.